This T cell receptor beta chain was recovered during a study of OX40 agonist ivuxolimab in advanced cancers. Looking at the study overall: Every 2 weeks, patients received ivuxolimab intravenously, dosed at 0.01 to 10 mg/kg. Three dose-escalation patients had partial responses: one with hepatocellular carcinoma and two with cutaneous melanoma.

Sequenced by immunoSEQ multiplex PCR; TCRdb stores in-frame clones only, minus some. The data hold some 86,000 clones, with less than 95% observed a single time. CDR3 length: 14 amino acids. The V end lost 3 bases, the J end lost 4 bases, and 12 bases lay between the germline ends. Germline V gene sequence: CDR1 KGHSH, CDR2 LQKENI. The chain combines TRBV18 with TRBJ2-5; maybe TRBD2 (5 bases). The sequencing used CD4+ or CD8+ T cells sorted from blood, collected in a trial of the OX40 agonist ivuxolimab. This clonotype originated in an adult with an advanced solid tumor such as melanoma, head and neck, liver or kidney cancer. The CDR3 DNA sequence: TGTGCCAGCTCACCGCGGGCCGTGGCAGAGACCCAGTACTTC. Its translation: CASSPRAVAETQYF.